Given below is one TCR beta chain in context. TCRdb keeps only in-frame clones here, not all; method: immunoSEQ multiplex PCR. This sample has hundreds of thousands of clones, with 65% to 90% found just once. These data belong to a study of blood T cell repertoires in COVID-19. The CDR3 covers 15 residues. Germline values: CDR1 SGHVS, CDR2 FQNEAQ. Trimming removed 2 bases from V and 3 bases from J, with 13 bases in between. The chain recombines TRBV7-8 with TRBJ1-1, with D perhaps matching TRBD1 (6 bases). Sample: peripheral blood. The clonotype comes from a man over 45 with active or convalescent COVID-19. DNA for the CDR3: TGTGCCAGCAGCTTAACAGGGTTGGGACACACTGAAGCTTTCTTT. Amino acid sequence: CASSLTGLGHTEAFF.